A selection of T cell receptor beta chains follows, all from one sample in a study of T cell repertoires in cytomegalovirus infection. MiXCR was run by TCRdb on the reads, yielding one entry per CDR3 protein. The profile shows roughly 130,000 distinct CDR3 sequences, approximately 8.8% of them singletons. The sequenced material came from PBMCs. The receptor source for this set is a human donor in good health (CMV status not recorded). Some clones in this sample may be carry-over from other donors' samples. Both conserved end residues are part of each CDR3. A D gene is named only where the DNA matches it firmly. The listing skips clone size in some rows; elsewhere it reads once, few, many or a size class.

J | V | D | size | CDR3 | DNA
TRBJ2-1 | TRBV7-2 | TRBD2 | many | CASRPGRSGGQFF | TGTGCCAGCAGACCAGGACGGTCGGGGGGGCAGTTCTTC
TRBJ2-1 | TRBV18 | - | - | CASSPRGGAHNEQFF | TGTGCCAGCTCACCGAGAGGGGGGGCCCACAATGAGCAGTTCTTC
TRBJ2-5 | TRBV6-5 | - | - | CASRPTHRETQYF | TGTGCCAGCAGACCGACCCACCGAGAGACCCAGTACTTC
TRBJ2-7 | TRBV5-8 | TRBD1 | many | CASSLRQGIYEQYF | TGTGCCAGCAGCTTACGACAGGGGATCTACGAGCAGTACTTC
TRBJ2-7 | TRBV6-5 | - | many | CASSYSPLQASYDEQYF | TGTGCCAGCAGTTACTCACCTCTGCAGGCCAGTTATGACGAGCAGTACTTC
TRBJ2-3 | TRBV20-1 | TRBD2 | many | CSAKPSGDSRDTQYF | TGCAGTGCTAAGCCTAGCGGTGACAGCAGAGATACGCAGTATTTT
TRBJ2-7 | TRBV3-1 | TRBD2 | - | CASSHEKASGSYEQYF | TGTGCCAGCAGCCATGAGAAGGCTAGCGGCTCCTACGAGCAGTACTTC
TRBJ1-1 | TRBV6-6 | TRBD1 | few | CASSYHRTGATEAFF | TGTGCCAGCAGCTACCACCGGACAGGGGCGACTGAAGCTTTCTTT
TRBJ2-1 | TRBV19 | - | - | CASSDGGGGIYNEQFF | TGTGCCAGTAGTGACGGGGGCGGGGGAATCTACAATGAGCAGTTCTTC
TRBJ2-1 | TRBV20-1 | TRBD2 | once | CSAPKRGGLNEQFF | TGCAGTGCTCCTAAGCGGGGGGGCCTCAATGAGCAGTTCTTC
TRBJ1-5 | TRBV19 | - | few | CASSISQGGNQPQHF | TGTGCCAGTAGTATCAGCCAGGGAGGAAATCAGCCCCAGCATTTT
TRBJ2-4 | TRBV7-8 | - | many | CASSPSPGLNIQYF | TGTGCCAGCAGCCCCAGCCCGGGGTTAAACATTCAGTACTTC
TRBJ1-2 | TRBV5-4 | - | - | CASSLGQDRGYTF | TGTGCCAGCAGCTTGGGCCAAGATCGGGGCTACACCTTC
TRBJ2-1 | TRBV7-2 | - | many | CASSLGSSGTYNEQFF | TGTGCCAGCAGCTTAGGCTCTTCCGGCACCTACAATGAGCAGTTCTTC
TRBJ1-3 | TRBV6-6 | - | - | CASQSGSGNTIYF | TGTGCCAGCCAGTCGGGCTCTGGAAACACCATATATTTT
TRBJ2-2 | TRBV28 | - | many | CASSLRWGGELFF | TGTGCCAGCAGTTTACGATGGGGCGGGGAGCTGTTTTTT